This entry describes one T cell receptor (beta chain). Authors' data handling: Amplification with reference gene primers provided the estimates of nucleated cell counts. Profiling relied on immunoSEQ multiplex PCR, and the TCRdb table lists in-frame clones only, not all of them. V, J and clone size are taken as reported in that table, and D and trimming were inferred from the DNA itself. The sample lists some 19,000 clones, around 87% occurring once. Germline V CDR1 and CDR2: SGHTS, YDEGEE. The CDR3 loop spans 12 amino acids. Trimming cost V 7 bases and J 3 bases, with 11 bases left between them. These data belong to a study of blood T cell repertoires in COVID-19. Study-level information: Samples came from the United States, Italy and Spain, spanning acute and convalescent COVID-19. Sources were T cells, B-cell-depleted T cells, or PBMCs; the material itself was cDNA or gDNA.

Input material: peripheral blood. The chain joins TRBV5-8 to TRBJ2-7, with D perhaps TRBD1 (5 bases). The TCR originated in a man in his 70s with acute or convalescent COVID-19. The CDR3 loop reads CASGRVVYEQYF. In DNA, the CDR3 is TGTGCCAGCGGCAGGGTGGTCTACGAGCAGTACTTC.